This paragraph reports one T cell receptor beta chain. Its antigen is currently unknown. This sample was taken from a study of shared clonotypes between healthy human individuals. The V end lost 0 bases, the J end lost 2 bases, and 26 bases lay between the germline ends. Germline V lookup: CDR1 SGDLS, CDR2 YYNGEE. There are 20 residues in the CDR3. Study-wide results and caveats: In the sorted subsets, rarefaction showed sequencing was incomplete despite large depth.

Naive CD45RA+ and memory CD45RA-negative subsets were split from CD4+ cells. Produced via immunoSEQ multiplex PCR; TCRdb's table is partial and in-frame only. The sample gives about 2.4 million clones, 80% to 95% of which show up once; around 0.4% is in the top ten. J is TRBJ1-2 and V is TRBV9, with D tentatively TRBD1 (5 bases). The sequenced sample consisted of naive CD4+ T cells from PBMCs. Stated subset: CD45RA+ positively selected. This receptor was obtained from a man aged 18 to 29 in good health. Some clones in this sample may be carry-over from other donors' samples. In DNA, the CDR3 is TGTGCCAGCAGCGTAGATGGGGGGGGACCCGCCGGGATTACCAACTATGGCTACACCTTC. Its translation: CASSVDGGGPAGITNYGYTF.